The rows below give T cell receptor beta chains drawn from one sample of a study of cytomegalovirus exposure and HLA in healthy donors. The repertoire was sequenced with immunoSEQ multiplex PCR; TCRdb's copy has only in-frame clones and lacks some. The sample yields around 120,000 clones, under 80% seen once. Sequenced: PBMCs. The receptors stem from a woman between 45 and 60 years old in good health and CMV-seropositive. CDR3s include the opening cysteine and the closing phenylalanine or tryptophan. The order of the fields is clone size, D gene, J gene, CDR3 length, V gene, CDR3 DNA, CDR3 protein. The D gene is left open where the match is weak. Expanded clones get a size class; other rows say once, few or many, or leave the size out.

>once|-|TRBJ1-2|13|TRBV2
TGTGCCAGCAGTCGACAGGAGAACTATGGCTACACCTTC
CASSRQENYGYTF
>few|TRBD1|TRBJ2-3|15|TRBV18
TGTGCCAGCTCACCGGGGGACAGGGATACAGATACGCAGTATTTT
CASSPGDRDTDTQYF
>-|-|TRBJ2-7|14|TRBV19
TGTGCCAGTAGTATAGAATCGTCGAGCTACGAGCAGTACTTC
CASSIESSSYEQYF
>-|-|TRBJ2-5|14|TRBV7-7
TGTGCCAGCAGCTTAGTTGGGGGGCAAGAGACCCAGTACTTC
CASSLVGGQETQYF
>-|TRBD2|TRBJ2-5|16|TRBV9
TGTGCCAGCAGCGTAGGTAGCGGGGGGGCGTCAGAGACCCAGTACTTC
CASSVGSGGASETQYF
>-|-|TRBJ1-2|15|TRBV7-9
TGTGCCAGCAGCTTGGACATAAATGGAGTCGGTGGCTACACCTTC
CASSLDINGVGGYTF
>-|-|TRBJ1-2|14|TRBV10-2
TGCGCCAGCAGTGAGTCGGCAGTTCCCTATGGCTACACCTTC
CASSESAVPYGYTF
>-|-|TRBJ2-7|15|TRBV2
TGTGCCAGCAGTGAGTCGTGGGAGAACTCCTACGAGCAGTACTTC
CASSESWENSYEQYF
>-|TRBD1|TRBJ1-1|14|TRBV7-2
TGTGCCAGCAGCTCCCATCCGGGACAGGGGGAGGCTTTCTTT
CASSSHPGQGEAFF
>-|-|TRBJ2-1|12|TRBV19
TGTGCCAGTAGTGAATTAGGAGAGAGGCAGTTCTTC
CASSELGERQFF
>-|TRBD1|TRBJ2-6|19|TRBV18
TGTGCCAGCTCACCTTTACCGGGACAGGGGGTCTCTGGGGCCAACGTCCTGACTTTC
CASSPLPGQGVSGANVLTF
>-|-|TRBJ1-2|14|TRBV4-1
TGCGCCAGCAGCCAAGATTGGGCCGATTGGAGCTACACCTTC
CASSQDWADWSYTF
>-|-|TRBJ1-4|15|TRBV5-1
TGCGCCAGCAGCTTGACGCAGGGGATAGGAGAAAAACTGTTTTTT
CASSLTQGIGEKLFF
>-|-|TRBJ2-3|15|TRBV2
TGTGCCAGCAGTGAAGGCGGGATCAGCACAGATACGCAGTATTTT
CASSEGGISTDTQYF
>-|-|TRBJ2-2|16|TRBV11-3
TGTGCCAGCAGCTCCCCAGAGGAGGCGAGCACCGGGGAGCTGTTTTTT
CASSSPEEASTGELFF
>-|-|TRBJ2-5|14|TRBV2
TGTGCCAGCAGTGTTTCAGATCACCAAGAGACCCAGTACTTC
CASSVSDHQETQYF
>-|TRBD1|TRBJ1-1|14|TRBV18
TGTGCCAGCTCATACAGGGGGCTAGACACTGAAGCTTTCTTT
CASSYRGLDTEAFF
>-|-|TRBJ1-5|16|TRBV7-2
TGTGCCAGCAGCTCCTACCTCCGGGGGGCGATGGAGCCCCAGCATTTT
CASSSYLRGAMEPQHF
>-|-|TRBJ2-3|16|TRBV10-1
TGCGCCAGCAGTGAGTCATCAGGGGTTAGCACAGATACGCAGTATTTT
CASSESSGVSTDTQYF
>-|TRBD1|TRBJ2-7|13|TRBV7-2
TGTGCCAGCAGCTTAGAGACAGGGGCCGAGCAGTACTTC
CASSLETGAEQYF
>-|TRBD1|TRBJ1-1|14|TRBV11-2
TGTGCCAGCAGCTTTGGACAGGGGAATACTGAAGCTTTCTTT
CASSFGQGNTEAFF
>-|-|TRBJ1-4|14|TRBV7-2
TGTGCCAGCAGCACAGGAGCAACTAATGAAAAACTGTTTTTT
CASSTGATNEKLFF
>few|-|TRBJ2-2|12|TRBV6-5
TGTGCCAGCAGCGACAGAACCGGGGAGCTGTTTTTT
CASSDRTGELFF
>-|TRBD1|TRBJ1-5|15|TRBV28
TGTGCCAGCAGTTTAGGGACAGGGAGGGATCAGCCCCAGCATTTT
CASSLGTGRDQPQHF
>-|-|TRBJ1-5|13|TRBV30
TGTGCCTTTTCGACAGATAGCAATCAGCCCCAGCATTTT
CAFSTDSNQPQHF
>-|TRBD1|TRBJ1-2|15|TRBV7-6
TGTGCCAGCAGCCCACCGGGACAGGGGACTGATGGCTACACCTTC
CASSPPGQGTDGYTF
>-|-|TRBJ1-2|12|TRBV19
TGTGCCAGTAGGGCACTAAACTATGGCTACACCTTC
CASRALNYGYTF
>-|-|TRBJ1-3|13|TRBV10-3
TGTGCCATCAGTGAATCTTATGGAAACACCATATATTTT
CAISESYGNTIYF
>-|-|TRBJ2-6|14|TRBV2
TGTGCCAGCAGTGCTCTGTCTGGGGCCAACGTCCTGACTTTC
CASSALSGANVLTF
>-|TRBD2|TRBJ2-5|17|TRBV5-1
TGCGCCAGCAGCTGGGGTCCGACTAGCGGGAGGGGTGGGACCCAGTACTTC
CASSWGPTSGRGGTQYF
>-|-|TRBJ1-4|14|TRBV29-1
TGCAGCGTTGAAGAAGGAACAGGTCGTGAAAAACTGTTTTTT
CSVEEGTGREKLFF
>-|-|TRBJ2-5|17|TRBV21-1
TGTGCCAGCAGCCCCCTGCCCGGGGTAGGATTCCAAGAGACCCAGTACTTC
CASSPLPGVGFQETQYF
>-|-|TRBJ2-7|14|TRBV7-2
TGTGCCAGCAGCTTATCACAGGCACTCTACGAGCAGTACTTC
CASSLSQALYEQYF
>-|-|TRBJ1-5|15|TRBV27
TGTGCCAGCAGTGTAACAGGGAATAGCAATCAGCCCCAGCATTTT
CASSVTGNSNQPQHF
>once|TRBD1|TRBJ2-3|16|TRBV5-1
TGCGCCAGCAGCTTAAGACAGGGAACTAGCACAGATACGCAGTATTTT
CASSLRQGTSTDTQYF
>-|-|TRBJ1-5|14|TRBV7-2
TGTGCCAGCAGCTTAGCGTTCCGGGGATCAGCCCAGCATTTT
CASSLAFRGSAQHF
>-|TRBD1|TRBJ1-6|13|TRBV6-1
TGTGCCAGCCTTCCAGGGGGTAATTCACCCCTCCACTTT
CASLPGGNSPLHF
>-|-|TRBJ2-1|14|TRBV19
TGTGCCAGTAGTATGATCCGGAGCTACAATGAGCAGTTCTTC
CASSMIRSYNEQFF
>-|-|TRBJ2-1|16|TRBV7-2
TGTGCCAGCAGCTTAGCAACTGGTGGCAGGTACAATGAGCAGTTCTTC
CASSLATGGRYNEQFF
>-|-|TRBJ1-1|15|TRBV18
TGTGCCAGCTCACCTGGGCAGTCGTCGAACACTGAAGCTTTCTTT
CASSPGQSSNTEAFF
>-|TRBD1|TRBJ1-4|15|TRBV19
TGTGCCAGTAGCACCAGGACAGGGGGGAATGAAAAACTGTTTTTT
CASSTRTGGNEKLFF
>medium-sized|-|TRBJ2-1|15|TRBV28
TGTGCCAGCAGTTTGGGACTCAATAGAGGCAATGAGCAGTTCTTC
CASSLGLNRGNEQFF
>-|TRBD2|TRBJ2-5|20|TRBV5-1
TGCGCCAGCAGCTTGTTGGGAACTAGCGGGAGCTTCAGTCCGGGAGAGACCCAGTACTTC
CASSLLGTSGSFSPGETQYF
>once|-|TRBJ1-2|11|TRBV28
TGTGCCAGCTTTGAGGGCGATGGCTACACCTTC
CASFEGDGYTF
>-|TRBD1|TRBJ1-2|15|TRBV19
TGTGCCAGTAGTTCAGAAAGGGGGCAGGGCTATGGCTACACCTTC
CASSSERGQGYGYTF
>-|-|TRBJ1-5|15|TRBV6-1
TGTGCCAGCAGTCCAGACAGGACTAGCAATCAGCCCCAGCATTTT
CASSPDRTSNQPQHF
>-|-|TRBJ1-2|16|TRBV25-1
TGTGCCAGCAGTGAACCAGGGGCCGGACTTAACTATGGCTACACCTTC
CASSEPGAGLNYGYTF
>-|TRBD1|TRBJ1-2|14|TRBV7-9
TGTGCCAGCAGCTTCGACAGGGCTAACTATGGCTACACCTTC
CASSFDRANYGYTF
>-|TRBD1|TRBJ2-7|15|TRBV6-1
TGTGCCACTAACAGTATGCTTGGACAGGGTTACGAGCAGTACTTC
CATNSMLGQGYEQYF